These 30 T cell receptor beta chains share one sample of origin, sequenced in a study of blood T cell repertoires in COVID-19. Data came from immunoSEQ multiplex PCR; TCRdb stores just in-frame clones and leaves some out. The data contain about 19,000 clones, about 82% of them singletons. The sequencing sample was made of peripheral blood. Source of these receptors: a man older than 75 with acute or convalescent COVID-19.

CDR3 loop: CASSSQGSGMFRNEQFF. In DNA, the CDR3 is TGTGCCAGCAGCTCCCAAGGTAGCGGGATGTTTCGGAATGAGCAGTTCTTC. The rearrangement links TRBV7-3 to TRBJ2-1; the match to TRBD2 covers 8 bases. Trimming took 4 bases from V and 7 from J; bases not matched to a gene: 15. In germline, CDR1 is SGHTA, CDR2 FQGTGA. CDR3 length equals 17 residues.

The chain employs TRBV6-5 and TRBJ1-5; 7 nucleotides line up with TRBD1. V lost 5 bases, J lost 3 bases, and 4 bases stayed unmatched. CDR3 length equals 14 residues. Per germline, CDR1 MNHEY and CDR2 SVGAGI. The CDR3 DNA sequence: TGTGCCAGCAGTACACAGGGGAACAATCAGCCCCAGCATTTT. Its protein is CASSTQGNNQPQHF.

The V gene is TRBV28, the J gene TRBJ1-5; no definite D call. V was shortened by 5 bases and J by 2 bases, with 7 bases between the two germline ends. CDR3 length equals 13 residues. In germline, CDR1 is MDHEN, CDR2 SYDVKM. The CDR3 DNA is TGTGCCAGCAGTATTAGCGGCAATCAGCCCCAGCATTTT. This encodes CASSISGNQPQHF.

The chain links TRBV5-1 to TRBJ1-1; a possible D gene is TRBD1 (5 bases). Looked up from germline, CDR1 is SGHRS and CDR2 is YFSETQ. Trimming shortened V by 3 bases and J by 1 base, and 10 bases separated the two germline ends. The CDR3 runs 14 residues. The CDR3 coding sequence is TGCGCCAGCAGCTCAATTACAGGGAACACTGAAGCTTTCTTT. Translation gives CASSSITGNTEAFF. The full variable domain, with the rest looked up from reference TRBV5-1 and TRBJ1-1, is KAGVTQTPRYLIKTRGQQVTLSCSPISGHRSVSWYQQTPGQGLQFLFEYFSETQRNKGNFPGRFSGRQFSNSRSEMNVSTLELGDSALYLCASSSITGNTEAFFGQGTRLTVV.

This chain links TRBV11-2 with TRBJ2-1; the D gene is possibly TRBD2 (6 bases). Germline CDR1 SGHAT, CDR2 FQNNGV. The CDR3 covers 14 residues. Trimming cost V 5 bases and J 6 bases, with 14 bases left between them. The CDR3 sequence: CASSTSRDFNEQFF. In DNA, the CDR3 is TGTGCCAGCAGCACGAGCCGGGACTTCAATGAGCAGTTCTTC.

This sequence joins TRBV28 and TRBJ2-1, with D perhaps TRBD2 (6 bases). Germline lookup yields CDR1 MDHEN and CDR2 SYDVKM. Trimming removed 5 bases at V and 3 bases at J, with 14 bases between. This CDR3 spans 15 amino acids. The CDR3 here is CASSPGLAYYNEQFF. DNA of the CDR3: TGTGCCAGCAGTCCGGGGCTAGCGTACTACAATGAGCAGTTCTTC.

This clone appeared a single time. This rearrangement joins TRBV28 to TRBJ1-2; D is possibly TRBD1 (6 bases). CDR3 size: 13 residues. Germline CDR1 and CDR2: MDHEN and SYDVKM. Trimming stripped 6 bases from V and 2 bases from J, with 10 bases between. CDR3 nucleotides: TGTGCCAGCAGGAGCAGGGGCAACTATGGCTACACCTTC. Amino acid sequence: CASRSRGNYGYTF.

The J gene is TRBJ2-1, the V gene TRBV2; 7 nucleotides align to TRBD1. The length of the CDR3 is 13 residues. CDR1 and CDR2 (germline): SNHLY, FYNNEI. Trimming cost V 4 bases and J 7 bases; bases outside gene matches: 4. CDR3 in amino acids: CASSGQGMNEQFF. The DNA for the CDR3 is TGTGCCAGCAGTGGACAGGGTATGAATGAGCAGTTCTTC.

V and J are TRBV11-2 and TRBJ1-6, with D perhaps matching TRBD1 (6 bases). The germline V gene has CDR1 SGHAT and CDR2 FQNNGV. CDR3 size: 16 residues. V was trimmed by 5 bases and J by 4 bases, leaving 15 bases between them. The CDR3: CASSPVGGRYNSPLHF. In DNA form, the CDR3 reads TGTGCCAGCAGCCCAGTGGGGGGGCGGTATAATTCACCCCTCCACTTT.

This chain uses TRBV11-2 with TRBJ2-3; TRBD2 might be the D (5 bases). CDR3 length equals 16 residues. The germline gives CDR1 SGHAT, CDR2 FQNNGV. Trimming stripped 1 base from V and 2 bases from J, with 13 bases between. CDR3 in amino acids: CASSLVGSTITDTQYF. CDR3 bases: TGTGCCAGCAGCTTAGTTGGGAGTACTATCACAGATACGCAGTATTTT. The complete variable domain, with remaining parts taken from reference TRBV11-2 and TRBJ2-3, reads EAGVAQSPRYKIIEKRQSVAFWCNPISGHATLYWYQQILGQGPKLLIQFQNNGVVDDSQLPKDRFSAERLKGVDSTLKIQPAKLEDSAVYLCASSLVGSTITDTQYFGPGTRLTVL.

CDR3 sequence reads: CAWSPRGLDGYTF. For the CDR3, the DNA is TGTGCCTGGAGCCCCCGGGGGTTGGATGGCTACACCTTC. This rearrangement joins TRBV30 to TRBJ1-2; D is perhaps TRBD1 (5 bases). V gave up 3 bases and J gave up 6 bases, with 14 bases separating them. Germline V gives CDR1 GTSNPN, CDR2 SVGIG (reference sequence). The CDR3 extends over 13 amino acids.

The J gene is TRBJ1-6, the V gene TRBV18, with D tentatively TRBD1 (6 bases). Trimming shortened V by 3 bases and J by 5 bases, and 14 bases separated the two germline ends. CDR3 length equals 16 residues. Per the germline V gene, CDR1 is KGHSH and CDR2 is LQKENI. The CDR3 DNA sequence: TGTGCCAGCTCACCCGCGGCAGGGGAGAATAATTCACCCCTCCACTTT. It codes for CASSPAAGENNSPLHF.

The rearrangement uses TRBV6-1 and TRBJ2-6, with D possibly being TRBD1 (6 bases). This CDR3 comprises 16 residues. Germline V lookup: CDR1 MNHNS, CDR2 SASEGT. V was clipped by 3 bases and J by 0 bases, with 9 bases between them. CDR3 residues: CASSEGHSSGANVLTF. The CDR3 bases are TGTGCCAGCAGTGAGGGACACAGCTCTGGGGCCAACGTCCTGACTTTC.

The V and J genes are TRBV7-3 and TRBJ2-3, with unresolved D. The CDR3 has 14 residues. CDR1 and CDR2 (germline): SGHTA, FQGTGA. Trimming pared 0 bases from V and 6 bases from J, leaving 10 bases between. CDR3 DNA sequence: TGTGCCAGCAGCTTAACTCTCCTTGCGGATACGCAGTATTTT. This gives the protein CASSLTLLADTQYF.

The chain is built from TRBV6-4 and TRBJ2-2; possibly TRBD1 for D (6 bases). This CDR3 is 14 amino acids long. Per germline, CDR1 MRHNA and CDR2 SNTAGT. Deletions cut 3 bases from V and 6 bases from J, with 11 bases between. CDR3 region: CASSEIQGSGELFF. CDR3 nucleotide sequence: TGTGCCAGCAGTGAAATTCAGGGGTCCGGGGAGCTGTTTTTT.

The J gene is TRBJ2-7, the V gene TRBV7-3; 7 bases line up with TRBD1. The germline V gene has CDR1 SGHTA and CDR2 FQGTGA. The CDR3 loop spans 14 amino acids. Trimming at V came to 5 bases and at J to 5 bases, leaving 9 bases not matched to a gene. The CDR3 nucleotides are TGTGCCAGCAGCACCCGACAGGGCCCCCACGAGCAGTACTTC. This sequence encodes CASSTRQGPHEQYF.

This clone appeared once. One end of the junction varies from germline; a read error may be responsible. The chain joins TRBV29-1 to TRBJ2-7; 10 bases fit TRBD1. CDR3 length: 15 residues. Germline-derived CDR1 and CDR2 are SQVTM and ANQGSEA. CDR3 in DNA: TGCAGCGTCGAAGGACAGGGGGGGCTTCCCTACGAGCAGTACTTC. Translated: CSVEGQGGLPYEQYF.

A note on this clone: The junction does not match germline at one end; this may be a read error. The V gene is TRBV5-4, the J gene TRBJ1-2, with D tentatively TRBD1 (6 bases). This CDR3 comprises 11 residues. CDR1 and CDR2 from the germline V gene are SGHNT and YYREEE (reference sequence). The DNA for the CDR3 is TGTGCCAGCAGCTCTATGGGACATTACGCCTTC. Its translation: CASSSMGHYAF. The whole variable domain, filled in from reference TRBV5-4 and TRBJ1-2, reads ETGVTQSPTHLIKTRGQQVTLRCSSQSGHNTVSWYQQALGQGPQFIFQYYREEENGRGNFPPRFSGLQFPNYSSELNVNALELDDSALYLCASSSMGHYAFGSGTRLTVV.

The chain joins TRBV3-1 (or the pseudogene TRBV3-2) to TRBJ1-2, with D possibly being TRBD1 (5 bases). The CDR3 sequence is 14 residues long. Looked up from germline, CDR1 is LGHDT and CDR2 is YNNKEL (reference sequence). Trimming took 4 bases from V and 7 from J, leaving 16 bases between them. The DNA for the CDR3 is TGTGCCAGCAGCCCAGGACCCTACCAGGGTGGCTACACCTTC. It encodes CASSPGPYQGGYTF.

CDR3 in DNA: TGCGCCAGCAAGGGGTACGATGAAAAACTGTTTTTT. Translation: CASKGYDEKLFF. The V and J genes are TRBV5-1 and TRBJ1-4; a weak D match, TRBD1 (5 bases). V lost 6 bases and J lost 6, with 9 bases in between. This CDR3 is 12 amino acids long. In germline, CDR1 is SGHRS, CDR2 YFSETQ.

This clone was seen once. This chain connects TRBV6-1 to TRBJ2-1; 7 nucleotides align to TRBD2. Germline V gives CDR1 MNHNS, CDR2 SASEGT. J lost 6 bases, V lost 3 bases, and 8 bases had no gene match. This CDR3 spans 15 amino acids. CDR3 coding DNA: TGTGCCAGCAGTGATTGGGTGGGGGGGGTCAATGAGCAGTTCTTC. It encodes CASSDWVGGVNEQFF.

The gene calls are TRBV28 and TRBJ1-2; 7 positions match TRBD1. The ends lost 5 bases at V and 13 bases at J; junction bases unmatched: 7. Germline V gives CDR1 MDHEN, CDR2 SYDVKM. The CDR3 has 11 residues. This chain's CDR3 is CASSKQGLVTF. CDR3 nucleotides: TGTGCCAGCAGTAAACAGGGGTTGGTCACCTTC.

This chain joins TRBV7-2 and TRBJ2-1; D not resolved. Germline V gene lookup returns CDR1 SGHTA and CDR2 FQGNSA. V gave up 6 bases and J gave up 9 bases, with 18 bases separating them. This CDR3 is built from 14 residues. The CDR3 DNA sequence: TGTGCCAGCAGAGCGTTCCCCTTCTCCCCTGAGCAGTTCTTC. Its protein product is CASRAFPFSPEQFF.

This chain joins TRBV7-9 and TRBJ1-5; D gene ambiguous. Germline V CDR1 and CDR2: SEHNR, FQNEAQ (reference sequence). The CDR3 contains 13 residues. V dropped 5 bases and J dropped 9 bases, with 14 bases sitting between them. For the CDR3, the DNA is TGTGCCAGCAGCCGATCGGAGGGAGGGCCCCAGCATTTT. It translates to CASSRSEGGPQHF.

The chain combines TRBV5-1 with TRBJ1-1; 7 bases are a match to TRBD1. The CDR3 covers 16 residues. V dropped 1 base and J dropped 0; count of bases not matched to a gene: 6. Germline CDR1 is SGHRS and CDR2 is YFSETQ. The CDR3: CASSLNPTGMNTEAFF. CDR3 DNA: TGCGCCAGCAGCTTGAACCCGACAGGGATGAACACTGAAGCTTTCTTT.

The chain combines TRBV24-1 with TRBJ2-1; D might be TRBD1 (5 bases). In germline, CDR1 is KGHDR, CDR2 SFDVKD. There are 14 residues in the CDR3. The V gene lost 5 bases and the J gene lost 6 bases, with 13 bases spanning the gap. The DNA of the CDR3 is TGTGCCACCAGTGCCTTGAACAGGCCCAATGAGCAGTTCTTC. Its protein product is CATSALNRPNEQFF.

V usage is TRBV19 and J usage is TRBJ1-2; D not certain. V was shortened by 1 base and J by 8 bases, with 11 bases between the two germline ends. Per germline, CDR1 LNHDA and CDR2 SQIVND (reference sequence). The CDR3 contains 13 residues. The CDR3 spells CASSIGQRLGYTF. The CDR3 coding sequence is TGTGCCAGTAGTATAGGGCAGCGGTTGGGCTACACCTTC.

This chain joins TRBV19 and TRBJ1-2; 7 nucleotides match TRBD1. The CDR3 loop spans 15 amino acids. Trimming took 11 bases from V and 0 from J; bases not matched to a gene: 12. From germline, CDR1 is LNHDA and CDR2 SQIVND (reference sequence). CDR3 sequence: CAGPPGQPSNYGYTF. Written as DNA, the CDR3 is TGTGCCGGCCCGCCGGGACAGCCTTCTAACTATGGCTACACCTTC.

The gene calls are TRBV6-1 and TRBJ1-2, with D possibly TRBD1 on 6 matching bases. The CDR3 loop spans 16 amino acids. V gave up 4 bases and J gave up 4 bases, with 19 bases separating them. The germline V gene has CDR1 MNHNS and CDR2 SASEGT. Written as DNA, the CDR3 is TGTGCCAGCAGTGCCCGGACCGGTGGGGGCATCTATGGCTACACCTTC. Translated: CASSARTGGGIYGYTF.

The J gene is TRBJ2-2, the V gene TRBV7-9; D gene ambiguous. The CDR3 spans 15 residues. The germline V gene encodes CDR1 SEHNR and CDR2 FQNEAQ (reference sequence). Deletions cut 8 bases from V and 0 bases from J, with 13 bases between. The CDR3 loop is CASPHRGSNTGELFF. In DNA form, the CDR3 reads TGTGCCAGCCCCCATCGAGGCTCGAACACCGGGGAGCTGTTTTTT.